This entry describes one T cell receptor (beta chain). The antigen remains unidentified. This sample stems from a study of T cell clones after liver transplantation. Study conclusions and caveats: The donor-reactive repertoire was only partly measurable in a couple of subjects, lacking donor cells.

J was trimmed by 6 bases and V by 1 base; bases with no gene match: 2. Germline V gene sequence: CDR1 KGHSH, CDR2 LQKENI. This CDR3 is built from 15 residues. The data were produced by immunoSEQ multiplex PCR, yet TCRdb's version contains in-frame clones alone and is incomplete. The sample holds roughly 100,000 clones; 80% to 90% are singletons and the top ten take around 3%. The sequence derives from a human patient who received a liver transplant. Some T cells may have come from the graft donor. The chain combines TRBV18 with TRBJ2-1; 11 bases are shared with TRBD2. The specimen was CD4+ T cells from blood, collected around 48 months after liver transplant. CDR3 nucleotide sequence: TGTGCCAGCTCACCACTAGCGGGAGGGGGCAATGAGCAGTTCTTC. As protein: CASSPLAGGGNEQFF.